The clone carrying this T cell receptor beta chain was detected many times. Its specificity is not known. This sample is part of a study of early T cells in non-severe SARS-CoV-2 infection. Whole-study context: Whole-blood bulk RNA, unsorted, was sequenced, and chains were unpaired. General study points: VDJdb-based annotation leaned toward anti-spike CD8 responses and missed private and CD4 specificities.

In the library, individual cDNA molecules carried attached unique molecular identifiers. MiXCR was run by TCRdb on the 5' RACE reads, yielding one entry per CDR3 protein. This sample has tens of thousands of distinct CDR3 sequences; roughly 4.6% occur once, and the top ten carry 4.5% to 7%. CDR1 SGHAT and CDR2 FQNNGV come from the germline V gene. The CDR3 runs to 14 residues. The V and J ends lost 6 bases and 8 bases respectively, with 18 bases between them. The sample consisted of whole blood, taken at baseline. V usage is TRBV11-2 and J usage is TRBJ2-3; weak D call: TRBD1 (5 bases). This receptor was identified in an adult who was a healthcare worker with PCR-confirmed SARS-CoV-2 infection or an uninfected control (not recorded which). The CDR3 nucleotides read TGTGCCAGCAGAAGTACGGCTGGAAGGGGTACGCAGTATTTT. Translated: CASRSTAGRGTQYF.